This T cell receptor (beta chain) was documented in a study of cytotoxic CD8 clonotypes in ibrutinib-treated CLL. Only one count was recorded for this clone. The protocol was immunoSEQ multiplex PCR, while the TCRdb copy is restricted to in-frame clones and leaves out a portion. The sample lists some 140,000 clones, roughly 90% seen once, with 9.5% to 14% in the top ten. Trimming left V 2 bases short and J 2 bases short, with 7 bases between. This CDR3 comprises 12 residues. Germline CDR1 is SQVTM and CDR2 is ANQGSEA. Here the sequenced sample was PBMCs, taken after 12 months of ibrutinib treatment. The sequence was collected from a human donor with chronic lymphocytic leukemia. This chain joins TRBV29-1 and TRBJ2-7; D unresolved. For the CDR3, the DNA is TGCAGCGTTGAACTTACTGCCTACGAGCAGTACTTC. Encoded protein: CSVELTAYEQYF.